The rows below give T cell receptor beta chains drawn from one sample of a study of Graves' ophthalmopathy and Graves' hyperthyroidism. MiXCR, applied by TCRdb to the multiplex PCR reads, yields one record per CDR3 protein. The sample shows approximately 460,000 distinct CDR3 sequences, approximately 14% of them seen only once. The sequenced sample was blood. Every receptor here comes from a woman aged 30 to 39 with Graves' ophthalmopathy. Both conserved end residues are part of each CDR3. Some rows mark clone size as missing; the rest say once, few, many or name a class of expanded clone.

V gene,clone size,CDR3 protein
TRBV12-3/TRBV12-4,NA,CASGRGTQYF
TRBV2,few,CASRPGTSNGELFF
TRBV12-3/TRBV12-4,few,CASSLVLASLRGLQETQYF
TRBV19,NA,CASRGLTDNSPLHF
TRBV28,many,CASSLHGSSGANVLTF
TRBV28,many,CASSLPRNYEQYF
TRBV7-2,many,CASKWGRVYGYTF
TRBV12-3/TRBV12-4,many,CASSPWRAEGEAFF
TRBV30,NA,CAWSLRDRVYEQYF
TRBV4-1,NA,CASGPRLASYEQYF
TRBV30,many,CAWKQGNQPQHF
TRBV27,many,CASSLSQGEGTEAFF
TRBV7-9,many,CASSSEYSNQPQHF
TRBV27,many,CASRTGEEQYF